The clone carrying this T cell receptor (beta chain) was found a few times. Its cognate antigen is unknown. Sequencing targeted expressed TCRB transcripts, as all isolated RNA had been reverse transcribed. Assay: immunoSEQ multiplex PCR; the TCRdb copy retains only in-frame clones and omits some. The sample yields around 340,000 clones, roughly 21% seen once. This specimen belongs to a study of beta chain features in type 1 diabetes. Notes on the study in general: Within each of all four CD4+ subsets, Type 1 diabetes patients had TCRB CDR3s that were moderately but significantly shorter.

The receptor comes from a woman aged 18 to 35 in good health. Source material: naive CD4+ T cells from blood.

The CDR3 region is CSLRQPQYNEQFF. The CDR3 DNA sequence: TGCAGCCTCCGACAGCCCCAGTACAATGAGCAGTTCTTC. This chain uses TRBV29-1 with TRBJ2-1, with TRBD1 as a possible D gene (5 bases). Trimming took 8 bases from V and 4 from J, leaving 15 bases between them. The CDR3 loop spans 13 amino acids. CDR1 and CDR2 from the germline V gene are SQVTM and ANQGSEA.